The 11 T cell receptor beta chains listed next were all sequenced from one sample in a study of T cells in Graves' hyperthyroidism and ophthalmopathy. Amplification of TCR beta CDR3 regions used RNA as the template. First-round RT-PCR of the TCR CDR3 relied on the HTBI primer set. TCRdb reanalysed the multiplex PCR reads using MiXCR and keeps one entry per CDR3 protein. Of about 760,000 distinct CDR3 sequences listed, around a third were seen once; the top ten hold less than 35%. Sequenced input: blood. Source of these receptors: a woman aged 35 to 49 with Graves' hyperthyroidism.

The sample holds many counts of this clonotype. V is TRBV29-1 and J is TRBJ1-2; 10 positions match TRBD1. The CDR3 contains 14 residues. In germline, CDR1 is SQVTM, CDR2 ANQGSEA. The trim removed 3 bases at V and 8 bases at J, leaving 9 bases unmatched. CDR3 amino acids: CSVELGQGIRGYTF. Written as DNA, the CDR3 is TGCAGCGTTGAGTTGGGACAGGGGATAAGGGGCTACACCTTC.

In regard to this clonotype: One junction end does not reproduce the germline sequence, and a read error may be involved. The chain is built from TRBV25-1 and TRBJ1-4; D call uncertain. This CDR3 comprises 15 residues. Germline V CDR1 and CDR2: MGHDK, SYGVNS. In nucleotides, the CDR3 is TGCGCCAGCGGCCTACGGATGGCAACTAATGAAAAACTGTTTTTT. Protein: CASGLRMATNEKLFF.

In its sample, this clonotype was seen a few times. The V call is TRBV12-3 or TRBV12-4, the J call TRBJ2-7; D is tentatively TRBD1 or TRBD2 (6 bases each). V dropped 7 bases and J dropped 7 bases, with 20 bases sitting between them. This CDR3 is built from 14 residues. DNA of the CDR3: TGTGCCAGCAACCGACCGGGGGCAACAGGGGAGCAGTACTTC. It yields the protein CASNRPGATGEQYF.

V gene TRBV24-1 combines with J gene TRBJ2-5; 13 bases fit TRBD2. The J call may be in error: the DNA end matches TRBJ2-1 better. Germline loops: CDR1 KGHDR, CDR2 SFDVKD. The CDR3 extends over 16 amino acids. The CDR3 coding sequence is TGTGCCACCAGTGATTTCCGACTAGCGGGGGGAGATGAGCAGTTCTTC. Encoded protein: CATSDFRLAGGDEQFF.

Details on this clonotype: This clone may be a read error of a much larger clone one base away. The chain joins TRBV19 to TRBJ1-1; maybe TRBD1 (6 bases). From germline, CDR1 is LNHDA and CDR2 SQIVND (reference sequence). The V end lost 6 bases, the J end lost 2 bases, and 13 bases lay between the germline ends. The CDR3 consists of 14 residues. CDR3 nucleotides: TGTGCCAGTAGGGGGGCAACGGCAAACACTGAAGCTTTCTTT. Translating gives CASRGATANTEAFF.

This clonotype turned up a few times. The chain uses TRBV5-5 and TRBJ1-1; D gene uncertain. Germline V gene sequence: CDR1 SGHKS, CDR2 YYEKEE (reference sequence). V lost 2 bases to trimming and J lost 3 bases, with 14 bases between them. The CDR3 length is 15 residues. The CDR3 protein is CASSLRYPQHTEAFF. The CDR3 nucleotides read TGTGCCAGCAGCTTAAGGTACCCCCAACACACTGAAGCTTTCTTT.

This clonotype has only a few counts. This chain joins TRBV7-9 and TRBJ2-2; TRBD2 aligns across 15 bases. CDR1 SEHNR and CDR2 FQNEAQ come from the germline V gene (reference sequence). This CDR3 is 21 amino acids long. V shed 2 bases and J 2 bases; nucleotides not matched to a gene: 12. In nucleotides, the CDR3 is TGTGCCAGCAGCTTAAGGGGCGTTCGGACTAGCGGGAGGGCCAACACCGGGGAGCTGTTTTTT. Amino acid sequence: CASSLRGVRTSGRANTGELFF.

The chain couples TRBV19 to TRBJ1-5; D gene ambiguous. Germline CDR1 and CDR2: LNHDA and SQIVND (reference sequence). Trimming took 8 bases from V and 7 from J, leaving 9 bases between them. The CDR3 contains 11 residues. The CDR3 region is CASRDEQPQHF. The CDR3 DNA reads as TGTGCCAGTCGGGATGAGCAGCCCCAGCATTTT.

As regards this clonotype: A much larger clone differs from this one at a single base, so this may be a read error. This CDR3 is CSARQGTTCEQYF. DNA of the CDR3: TGCAGTGCCAGACAGGGGACTACCTGCGAGCAGTACTTC. V is TRBV20-1 and J is TRBJ2-7; possible D gene TRBD1, 8 bases. V was cut by 6 bases and J by 6 bases, with 18 bases left in between. CDR3 length: 13 amino acids. Germline CDR1 is DFQATT and CDR2 is SNEGSKA (reference sequence).

The chain couples TRBV7-8 to TRBJ2-3, with D possibly matching TRBD2 (6 bases). The length of the CDR3 is 14 residues. Germline V gene lookup returns CDR1 SGHVS and CDR2 FQNEAQ. Between the trimmed V and J ends, which lost 5 bases and 1 base, there was a span of 10 bases. CDR3 DNA sequence: TGTGCCAGCAGCCCCACGGGGGGCACAGATACGCAGTATTTT. Its translation: CASSPTGGTDTQYF.

This clonotype was counted at least ten times. V gene TRBV14 combines with J gene TRBJ1-2; D might be TRBD1 (5 bases). V gave up 1 base and J gave up 4 bases, with 13 bases separating them. Germline lookup yields CDR1 SGHDN and CDR2 FVKESK. This CDR3 is 15 amino acids long. The CDR3 is CASSQALGGRYGYTF. For the CDR3, the DNA is TGTGCCAGCAGCCAAGCTTTGGGGGGACGCTATGGCTACACCTTC.